This T cell receptor (beta chain) was obtained from a study of shared clonotypes between healthy human individuals. Terminally differentiated effector memory CD45RA+ cells were left out of the naive CD8 fraction, which was CD45RO-negative and positively selected for CCR7. For every subset, genomic DNA was evenly distributed across several immunoSEQ plates. Measured with immunoSEQ multiplex PCR; TCRdb has only the in-frame clones, and not every one. The profile covers about 1,900,000 clones, with over 85% appearing a single time and less than 1.5% taken by the ten largest. This CDR3 comprises 14 residues. Germline CDR1 reads MNHEY; CDR2 reads SVGAGI. V shed 2 bases and J 6 bases; nucleotides not matched to a gene: 2.

The origin of this receptor is a young man in good health. The sequenced sample consisted of naive CD8+ T cells sorted from blood. This chain links TRBV6-5 with TRBJ2-1; 9 nucleotides line up with TRBD1. CDR3 sequence reads: CASSYRTGVNEQFF. In DNA, the CDR3 is TGTGCCAGCAGTTACCGGACAGGGGTCAATGAGCAGTTCTTC.